By its share, the clone carrying this T cell receptor (beta chain) is medium-sized. Its antigen remains unknown. These data originate in a study of glioma-infiltrating T cells. The iRepertoire nested amplicon-rescue multiplex PCR amplified TCR alpha and beta CDR3s from RNA. One entry per CDR3 protein, called by TCRdb with MiXCR from the multiplex PCR reads. The sample yields about 5,800 distinct CDR3 sequences, around 30% seen once. Study conclusions and caveats: Above-expected tissue-blood divergence occurred in all gliomas, most in low-grade ones.

The CDR3 has 13 amino acids. Between the trimmed V and J ends, which lost 2 bases and 5 bases, there was a span of 7 bases. Germline V gene lookup returns CDR1 KGHSH and CDR2 LQKENI. The clonotype comes from a human donor with low-grade glioma or glioblastoma, undergoing nonglioma brain surgery, or in good health (not recorded which). The chain links TRBV18 to TRBJ2-1; D gene uncertain. The sample taken for sequencing was glioma tissue, nonneoplastic brain tissue, or PBMCs (not recorded which). Here the CDR3 reads CASSPGEDNEQFF. CDR3 sequence (DNA): TGTGCCAGCTCACCAGGCGAAGACAATGAGCAGTTCTTC.